A selection of T cell receptor beta chains follows, all from one sample in a study of tissue T cells after allogeneic stem cell transplantation. TCRdb's table, derived via immunoSEQ multiplex PCR, lists solely in-frame clones and lacks some. The data contain 1,400 to 1,500 clones, over 80% of them singletons. This specimen consisted of blood, obtained at autopsy. The receptor set was obtained from a male patient at least 60 years old with steroid-refractory graft-versus-host disease after an allogeneic stem cell transplant. Some T cells could come from the graft donor. CDR3s include the opening cysteine and the closing phenylalanine or tryptophan. D genes are given only for firm matches. Clone sizes are given selectively: once, few, many, or a class where the clone is expanded.

abundance	d_gene	v_gene	j_gene	CDR3nt	CDR3aa
.	.	TRBV27	TRBJ1-1	TGTGCCAGCAGAATCACGGGGCCAGTTGACACTGAAGCTTTCTTT	CASRITGPVDTEAFF
.	.	TRBV7-9	TRBJ1-1	TGTGCGGCACAGGGTGACACTGAAGCTTTCTTT	CAAQGDTEAFF
.	.	TRBV3-1/TRBV3-2	TRBJ2-5	TGTGCCAGCAGCCACAGGGCTAGCCTGGGAGAGACCCAGTACTTC	CASSHRASLGETQYF
.	TRBD1	TRBV7-9	TRBJ2-7	TGTGCCAGCAGCTTAGACAGGGGGCCAGAGGAGCAGTACTTC	CASSLDRGPEEQYF
.	.	TRBV4-1	TRBJ1-1	TGCGCCAGCAGCCTGAGCGAGGACAGAGCTAACACTGAAGCTTTCTTT	CASSLSEDRANTEAFF
.	TRBD1	TRBV19	TRBJ1-2	TGTGCCAGTAGGCAAACCGGGACAGGGCCCCTCTCCAACTATGGCTACACCTTC	CASRQTGTGPLSNYGYTF
few	.	TRBV27	TRBJ1-2	TGTGCCAGCAGTTTAATCGCGGGGAATGACTATGGCTACACCTTC	CASSLIAGNDYGYTF
.	.	TRBV15	TRBJ1-5	TGTGCCACCAGCAGAGGGGATGGAGGGGGGGATCAGCCCCAGCATTTT	CATSRGDGGGDQPQHF
.	.	TRBV18	TRBJ2-5	TGTGCCAGCTCACCACCTACTACCTGGGAGACCCAGTACTTC	CASSPPTTWETQYF
once	.	TRBV7-9	TRBJ1-1	TGTGCCAGCAGCTCTTCGGGGACTACTGAAGCTTTCTTT	CASSSSGTTEAFF
.	TRBD1	TRBV5-5	TRBJ2-7	TGTGCCAGCAGCGCCCCCGGGACAGCGCCCTACGAGCAGTACTTC	CASSAPGTAPYEQYF
.	TRBD2	TRBV5-1	TRBJ2-3	TGCGCCAGCAGCGCTAGCGGGGGGACAGATACGCAGTATTTT	CASSASGGTDTQYF
.	TRBD2	TRBV6-1	TRBJ2-2	TGTGCCAGCAGTGAAGGTGGGGGGGGACGCGGGGAGCTGTTTTTT	CASSEGGGGRGELFF
.	TRBD1	TRBV4-1	TRBJ1-6	TGCGCCAGCAGCCAAGGGGACAGGGATAATTCACCCCTCCACTTT	CASSQGDRDNSPLHF
once	TRBD1	TRBV9	TRBJ1-1	TGTGCCAGCAGCTCGACCGGGACAGCGAACACTGAAGCTTTCTTT	CASSSTGTANTEAFF
.	.	TRBV28	TRBJ1-6	TGTGCCAGCAGAGGCGTTTCACCCCTCCACTTT	CASRGVSPLHF
.	.	TRBV28	TRBJ2-5	TGTGCCAGCAGTCCCCAGGGGACGCAAGAGACCCAGTACTTC	CASSPQGTQETQYF
.	.	TRBV20-1	TRBJ2-3	TGCAGTGCTAGAGATCTGTCTACGCAGTATTTT	CSARDLSTQYF
.	.	TRBV5-4	TRBJ1-2	TGTGCCAGCAGCTCACCACAGTACGACTATGGCTACACCTTC	CASSSPQYDYGYTF
.	.	TRBV28	TRBJ1-5	TGTGCCAGCAGTTTGTCCGGGGGGGGCAATCAGCCCCAGCATTTT	CASSLSGGGNQPQHF
.	.	TRBV18	TRBJ1-5	TGTGCCAGCTCACGAGGCAGGGGCCACAATCAGCCCCAGCATTTT	CASSRGRGHNQPQHF
.	TRBD1	TRBV7-2	TRBJ2-5	TGTGCCAGCAGCGATCCGGGACAGCAAGAGACCCAGTACTTC	CASSDPGQQETQYF
.	TRBD1	TRBV5-4	TRBJ2-7	TGTGCCAGCAGCTCCCGGGACAGCTACGAGCAGTACTTC	CASSSRDSYEQYF
.	.	TRBV15	TRBJ2-2	TGTGCCACCAGCAGAGACAGGGCCTACACCGGGGAGCTGTTTTTT	CATSRDRAYTGELFF
.	.	TRBV5-4	TRBJ1-2	TGTGCCAGCGGGGGACTGAACCTTAACTATGGCTACACCTTC	CASGGLNLNYGYTF
.	.	TRBV7-2	TRBJ1-5	TGTGCCAGCAGCTTAACTTCTGGTAGCAATCAGCCCCAGCATTTT	CASSLTSGSNQPQHF
.	TRBD1	TRBV5-4	TRBJ1-4	TGTGCCACCTCCGGGACAGGGGGTGAAAAACTGTTTTTT	CATSGTGGEKLFF
.	TRBD1	TRBV19	TRBJ1-1	TGTGCCAGTAGTGCCCAGGGGGGACCGGGAGCTTTCTTT	CASSAQGGPGAFF
once	.	TRBV4-1	TRBJ2-7	TGCGCCAGCAGCCAAGATAGGGTCGCCTACGAGCAGTACTTC	CASSQDRVAYEQYF
.	TRBD2	TRBV24-1	TRBJ2-5	TGTGCCACCAGTGAACCGGGACTAGTGGCGACCCAGTACTTC	CATSEPGLVATQYF
.	.	TRBV11-2	TRBJ2-3	TGTGCCAGCTACGCGTTGGGTGATACGCAGTATTTT	CASYALGDTQYF
.	.	TRBV24-1	TRBJ1-4	TGTGCCACCAGTGATTTGCAGGCAGGGACAACTAATGAAAAACTGTTTTTT	CATSDLQAGTTNEKLFF
once	TRBD2	TRBV10-3	TRBJ2-1	TGTGCCATCAGTGAGCCCCTAGCGGGGAACAATGAGCAGTTCTTC	CAISEPLAGNNEQFF
.	.	TRBV27	TRBJ2-7	TGTGCCAGCAGTTCTCGGGACAACTCCTACGAGCAGTACTTC	CASSSRDNSYEQYF
.	.	TRBV27	TRBJ2-7	TGTGCCAGCAGTTTAGTAGGGAGAACCTACGAGCAGTACTTC	CASSLVGRTYEQYF
.	TRBD1	TRBV7-9	TRBJ2-6	TGTGCCAGCCTGACAGGGGCGCTATCTGGGGCCAACGTCCTGACTTTC	CASLTGALSGANVLTF
.	.	TRBV18	TRBJ2-7	TGTGCCAGCTCACCACGAGACGGGGGCGAGCAGTACTTC	CASSPRDGGEQYF
.	.	TRBV5-1	TRBJ2-2	TGCGCCAGCAGCTTGGCCTCCGTCACCGGGGAGCTGTTTTTT	CASSLASVTGELFF
.	.	TRBV6-2/TRBV6-3	TRBJ1-1	TGTGCCAGCAGTTATGGAGTTAAGGTGAACACTGAAGCTTTCTTT	CASSYGVKVNTEAFF
.	.	TRBV5-5	TRBJ2-2	TGTGCCAGCAGCTTCCCCGGGGAGCTGTTTTTT	CASSFPGELFF
few	.	TRBV19	TRBJ1-5	TGTGCCAGTAGTACTAACAGTATCCAGCCCCAGCATTTT	CASSTNSIQPQHF